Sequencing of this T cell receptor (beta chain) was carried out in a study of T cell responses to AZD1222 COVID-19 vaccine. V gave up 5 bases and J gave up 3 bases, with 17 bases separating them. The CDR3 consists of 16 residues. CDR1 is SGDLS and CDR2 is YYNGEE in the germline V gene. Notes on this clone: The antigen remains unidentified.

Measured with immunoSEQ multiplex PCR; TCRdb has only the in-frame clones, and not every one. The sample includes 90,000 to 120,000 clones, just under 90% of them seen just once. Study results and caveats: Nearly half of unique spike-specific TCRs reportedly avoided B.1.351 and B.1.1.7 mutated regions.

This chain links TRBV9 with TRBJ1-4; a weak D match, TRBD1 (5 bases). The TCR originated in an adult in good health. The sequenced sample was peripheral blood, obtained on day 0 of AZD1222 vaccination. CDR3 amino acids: CASSVRDGGSNEKLFF. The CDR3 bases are TGTGCCAGCAGTGTAAGGGACGGCGGATCTAATGAAAAACTGTTTTTT.